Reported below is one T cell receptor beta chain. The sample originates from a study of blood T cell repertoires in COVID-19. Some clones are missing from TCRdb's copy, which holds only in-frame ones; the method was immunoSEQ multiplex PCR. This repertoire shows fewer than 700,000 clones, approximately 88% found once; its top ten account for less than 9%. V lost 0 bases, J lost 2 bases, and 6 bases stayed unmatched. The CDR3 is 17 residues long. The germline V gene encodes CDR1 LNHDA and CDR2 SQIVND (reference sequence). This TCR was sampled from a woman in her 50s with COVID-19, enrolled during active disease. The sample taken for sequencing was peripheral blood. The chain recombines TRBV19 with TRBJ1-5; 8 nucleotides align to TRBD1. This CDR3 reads CASSIDLWGQGNQPQHF. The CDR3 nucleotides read TGTGCCAGTAGTATAGATCTGTGGGGACAGGGCAATCAGCCCCAGCATTTT.